Described below is a single TCR beta chain sequence and its context. Its matching antigen is unknown. Clones were read by immunoSEQ multiplex PCR, and TCRdb kept only the in-frame ones, dropping some. The sample gives tens of thousands of clones, 80% to 90% of which show up once; around 4% is in the top ten. Healthy donors had no documented immune events, such as infections, while sampled. This record comes from a study of identifying expanded T cells in peripheral blood. Study observations and caveats: Approximately two-week clone count variance significantly increased as total template count grew.

V lost 5 bases and J 5 bases, leaving 8 bases between the germline ends. CDR1 is SGHTA, CDR2 FQGNSA, per germline. The CDR3 contains 12 residues. This receptor was identified in a person aged 18 to 75 in good health. The V and J genes are TRBV7-2 and TRBJ2-3, with D maybe TRBD2 (5 bases). The sequenced sample was blood. CDR3: CASSPTRDTQYF. The CDR3 region has the DNA TGTGCCAGCAGCCCTACTAGAGATACGCAGTATTTT.